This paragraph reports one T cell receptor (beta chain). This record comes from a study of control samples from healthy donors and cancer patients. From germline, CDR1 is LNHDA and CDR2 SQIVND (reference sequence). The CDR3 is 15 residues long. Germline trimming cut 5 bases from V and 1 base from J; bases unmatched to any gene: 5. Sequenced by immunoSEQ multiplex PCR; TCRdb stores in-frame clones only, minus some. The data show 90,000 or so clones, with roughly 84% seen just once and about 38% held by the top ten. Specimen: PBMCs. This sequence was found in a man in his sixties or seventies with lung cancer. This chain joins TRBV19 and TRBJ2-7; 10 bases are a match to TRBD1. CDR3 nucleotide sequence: TGTGCCAGTAGTCTCCGGGACAGGGGTTCCTACGAGCAGTACTTC. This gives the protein CASSLRDRGSYEQYF.